Described below is a single TCR beta chain sequence and its context. The data are from a study of blood T cell repertoires in COVID-19. At the level of the study: From the United States, Italy and Spain came samples of acute and convalescent COVID-19. Nucleic acid was either cDNA or gDNA, and it came from T cells, B-cell-depleted T cells, or PBMCs.

Per the original methods: Reference gene primer amplification gave nucleated cell count estimates. Sequencing used immunoSEQ multiplex PCR; TCRdb keeps in-frame clones, though not all of them. The DNA gave D and trimming, while V, J and clone size come from that table. The sample carries tens of thousands of clones, approximately 78% recorded once. The CDR3 runs 13 residues. V lost 5 bases to trimming and J lost 11 bases, with 18 bases between them. CDR1 and CDR2 (germline): MDHEN, SYDVKM. This chain uses TRBV28 with TRBJ1-1; D gene unclear. Sequenced material: peripheral blood. The source of this sequence is a woman aged 55-69 years with acute or convalescent COVID-19. CDR3 nucleotide sequence: TGTGCCAGCAGTAGCTCGAGGGCAGTGGAGGCTTTCTTT. This translates into CASSSSRAVEAFF.